The 15 T cell receptor beta chains in this list originate from one sample, sequenced in a study of Ad26.COV2.S vaccination and SARS-CoV-2 variants. TCRdb's copy holds only in-frame clones and misses some; the assay was immunoSEQ multiplex PCR. The table has roughly 180,000 clones, roughly 87% seen once. The sample here was peripheral blood, taken after recovery from COVID-19. The receptors come from a human donor who had recovered from COVID-19.

The J gene is TRBJ2-3, the V gene TRBV5-6, with D tentatively TRBD1 (6 bases). Germline V gene lookup returns CDR1 SGHDT and CDR2 YYEEEE. The CDR3 is made up of 15 amino acids. V lost 3 bases and J 2 bases, leaving 13 bases between the germline ends. CDR3 nucleotides: TGTGCCAGCAGCTCACAGGGATGGCCCACAGATACGCAGTATTTT. Translating gives CASSSQGWPTDTQYF.

This sequence joins TRBV5-1 and TRBJ2-7; weak D call: TRBD2 (7 bases). Germline V gene lookup returns CDR1 SGHRS and CDR2 YFSETQ. The ends were cut back, 1 base at V and 6 bases at J, with 20 bases in the middle. The length of the CDR3 is 16 residues. The CDR3 loop is CASSLRGGVSSGEQYF. The CDR3 DNA sequence: TGCGCCAGCAGCTTGAGAGGGGGGGTCTCTTCTGGCGAGCAGTACTTC.

The CDR3 here is CASSAGTSGGRYEQYF. Here the CDR3 DNA reads TGTGCCAGCAGTGCCGGGACTAGCGGGGGGAGGTACGAGCAGTACTTC. V gene TRBV28 combines with J gene TRBJ2-7, with TRBD2 identical over 15 bases. Germline CDR1 and CDR2: MDHEN and SYDVKM. CDR3 size: 16 residues. The junction had 6 bases not matched to a gene; V was cut back by 5 bases and J by 4 bases.

In the case of this clone: The sample contains more than one DNA sequence encoding this CDR3. The V call is TRBV11-2, the J call TRBJ2-7; 7 bases agree with TRBD2. The CDR3 covers 14 residues. CDR1 is SGHAT and CDR2 is FQNNGV in the germline V gene. V lost 5 bases to trimming and J lost 0 bases; unmatched junction nucleotides: 4. For the CDR3, the DNA is TGTGCCAGCAGCCCCGGGACTAACTCCTACGAGCAGTACTTC. Translated, it gives CASSPGTNSYEQYF.

This chain connects TRBV5-6 to TRBJ1-6, with a weak D call TRBD1 (5 bases). From germline, CDR1 is SGHDT and CDR2 YYEEEE. This CDR3 contains 14 residues. V lost 4 bases to trimming and J lost 8 bases, with 13 bases between them. The CDR3 region is CASSPGTGDSPLHF. CDR3 in DNA: TGTGCCAGCAGCCCGGGGACGGGGGATTCACCCCTCCACTTT.

The V call is TRBV18, the J call TRBJ2-2; possible D gene TRBD1, 6 bases. Germline CDR1 KGHSH, CDR2 LQKENI. This CDR3 region has 15 residues. Trimming cost V 6 bases and J 2 bases, with 13 bases left between them. DNA for the CDR3: TGTGCCAGCTCGCCCGGGACATCTAACACCGGGGAGCTGTTTTTT. It is translated as CASSPGTSNTGELFF.

This chain joins TRBV20-1 and TRBJ2-5; D remains ambiguous. The CDR3 sequence is 10 residues long. V was pared by 6 bases and J by 0 bases, with 2 bases between. Germline CDR1 DFQATT, CDR2 SNEGSKA (reference sequence). CDR3 DNA: TGCAGTGCAAACCAAGAGACCCAGTACTTC. Translating gives CSANQETQYF.

V and J are TRBV28 and TRBJ1-1, with D uncertain. The CDR3 length is 14 residues. The germline V gene encodes CDR1 MDHEN and CDR2 SYDVKM. Trimming took 5 bases from V and 0 from J, leaving 10 bases between them. This CDR3 reads CASSGEGLNTEAFF. The CDR3 DNA sequence: TGTGCCAGCAGTGGCGAAGGGCTGAACACTGAAGCTTTCTTT.

This chain connects TRBV7-6 to TRBJ2-6; D is unclear. This CDR3 comprises 16 residues. The germline V gene has CDR1 SGHVS and CDR2 FNYEAQ. V lost 2 bases, J lost 4 bases, and 12 bases lay in between. CDR3: CASSLYSAVGANVLTF. The DNA of the CDR3 is TGTGCCAGCAGCTTATACAGTGCCGTGGGGGCCAACGTCCTGACTTTC.

The chain recombines TRBV28 with TRBJ1-1, with D unclear. V gave up 4 bases and J gave up 5 bases, with 11 bases separating them. This CDR3 region has 13 residues. From germline, CDR1 is MDHEN and CDR2 SYDVKM. CDR3 protein: CASSSFGGTEAFF. Written as DNA, the CDR3 is TGTGCCAGCAGTTCCTTTGGAGGGACTGAAGCTTTCTTT.

V gene TRBV4-1 combines with J gene TRBJ1-5; possibly TRBD1 for D (6 bases). CDR3 length equals 14 residues. CDR1 and CDR2 (germline): MGHRA, YSYEKL. V lost 1 base, J lost 9 bases, and 13 bases lay in between. The CDR3 loop is CASSQGGGGRPQHF. CDR3 coding DNA: TGCGCCAGCAGCCAAGGTGGCGGGGGGCGGCCCCAGCATTTT.

The chain has TRBV25-1 and TRBJ2-4; tentatively, D is TRBD2 (6 bases). This CDR3 has 14 amino acids. The V and J ends lost 5 bases and 3 bases respectively, with 11 bases between them. Germline V gene data show CDR1 as MGHDK and CDR2 as SYGVNS. CDR3 nucleotide sequence: TGTGCCAGCAGTTCGGGAGTTGGCAAAAACATTCAGTACTTC. Its protein is CASSSGVGKNIQYF.

The rearrangement joins TRBV5-1 to TRBJ2-3, with D perhaps TRBD2 (6 bases). The CDR3 is 14 residues long. The germline gives CDR1 SGHRS, CDR2 YFSETQ. V was shortened by 4 bases and J by 4 bases, with 13 bases between the two germline ends. CDR3 bases: TGCGCCAGCAGCGGTGGGGCGGGGTCAGATACGCAGTATTTT. Residues: CASSGGAGSDTQYF.

V is TRBV12-2 and J is TRBJ2-7; TRBD1 was called by the table and not checked on the DNA. TRBV12-2 is reported as a pseudogene. This CDR3 has 15 amino acids. The CDR3 DNA is TGTGCAAGTCGCTTCCCCGGTGGGGGCGGGTACGAGCAGTACTTC. This encodes CASRFPGGGGYEQYF.

The rearrangement links TRBV3-1 (or the pseudogene TRBV3-2) to TRBJ1-1, with D maybe TRBD1 (5 bases). V lost 4 bases to trimming and J lost 1 base, with 13 bases between them. From germline, CDR1 is LGHDT and CDR2 YNNKEL (reference sequence). This CDR3 spans 15 amino acids. CDR3: CASSPTQVANTEAFF. The CDR3 DNA reads TGTGCCAGCAGCCCTACACAGGTGGCGAACACTGAAGCTTTCTTT.